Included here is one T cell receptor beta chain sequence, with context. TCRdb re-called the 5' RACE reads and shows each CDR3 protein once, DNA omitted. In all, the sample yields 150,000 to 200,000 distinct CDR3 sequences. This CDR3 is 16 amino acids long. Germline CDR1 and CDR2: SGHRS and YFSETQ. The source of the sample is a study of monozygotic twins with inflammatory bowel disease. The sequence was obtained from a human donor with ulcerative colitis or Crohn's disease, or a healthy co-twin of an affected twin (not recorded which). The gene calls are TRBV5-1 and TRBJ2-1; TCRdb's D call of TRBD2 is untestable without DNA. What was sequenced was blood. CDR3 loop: CASSLLAGDTYNEQFF.